A selection of T cell receptor beta chains follows, all from one sample in a study of shared clonotypes between healthy human individuals. The protocol was immunoSEQ multiplex PCR, while the TCRdb copy is restricted to in-frame clones and leaves out a portion. Of a few million clones listed, approximately 92% are singletons. Sequenced material: naive CD8+ T cells from PBMCs. The receptor set was obtained from a man aged 18 to 30 in good health. Some clones in this sample may be carry-over from other donors' samples. Each CDR3 is given with its conserved first and last residue. Fields, in order: V gene, D gene, clone size, J gene, CDR3 DNA, CDR3 protein. D genes are given only for firm matches. A clone size is listed for some rows: how often the clone was seen (once, few, many), or a class if it is expanded.

TRBV18	TRBD2	.	TRBJ2-3	TGTGCCAGCTCACCAAACACTAGCGGGAGGGAGACAGATACGCAGTATTTT	CASSPNTSGRETDTQYF
TRBV4-2	.	.	TRBJ1-3	TGTGCCAGCAGCCACGGACGGGGCGTAAACACCATATATTTT	CASSHGRGVNTIYF
TRBV19	.	.	TRBJ2-7	TGTGCCAGTAGTATCAACAGCCCTTCCTACGAGCAGTACTTC	CASSINSPSYEQYF
TRBV7-3	TRBD2	.	TRBJ2-1	TGTGCCAGCAGCTTAACTAGCGGGATCTTAAATGAGCAGTTCTTC	CASSLTSGILNEQFF
TRBV28	TRBD2	.	TRBJ2-7	TGTGCCGGCCGTTCGACTAGCGGCTACGAGCAGTACTTC	CAGRSTSGYEQYF
TRBV6-1	.	.	TRBJ2-1	TGTGCCAGCAGTGCGCGGATCCGGGGAGCTCGCGGTGAGCAGTTCTTC	CASSARIRGARGEQFF
TRBV15	.	.	TRBJ2-7	TGTGCCACCAGCAGACGGGACTCCTCCTACGAGCAGTACTTC	CATSRRDSSYEQYF
TRBV11-2	TRBD2	.	TRBJ2-1	TGTGCCAGCAGCCCCCTGACTAGCGGGAGGGCGGGTGAGCAGTTCTTC	CASSPLTSGRAGEQFF
TRBV2	.	.	TRBJ1-5	TGTGCCAGCAGTGCTTTGGCCGGTCAGCCCCAGCATTTT	CASSALAGQPQHF
TRBV9	.	.	TRBJ2-2	TGTGCCAGCTCATTTGCGGGTACGAACACCGGGGAGCTGTTTTTT	CASSFAGTNTGELFF
TRBV28	.	.	TRBJ1-2	TGTGCCAGCAGTTTTCCGTCCGGAAACTATGGCTACACCTTC	CASSFPSGNYGYTF
TRBV6-6	.	.	TRBJ1-1	TGTGCCAGCAGGGCTCGTGGGACTGAAGCTTTCTTT	CASRARGTEAFF
TRBV27	.	.	TRBJ2-7	TGTGCCAGCAGTTTGTTCGTCTCCTACGAGCAGTACTTC	CASSLFVSYEQYF
TRBV19	TRBD1	few	TRBJ2-7	TGTGCCAGTAGTATGGGACAGGGATACGAGCAGTACTTC	CASSMGQGYEQYF
TRBV7-6	.	few	TRBJ1-3	TGTGCCAGCAGCTGGGACCCCGGAAACACCATATATTTT	CASSWDPGNTIYF
TRBV28	.	.	TRBJ2-7	TGTGCCAGCCAAACAGCGTGGGGGACCTACGAGCAGTACTTC	CASQTAWGTYEQYF
TRBV19	.	.	TRBJ2-4	TGTGCCAGTACATCTGATGGGGGAATAGGAAACATTCAGTACTTC	CASTSDGGIGNIQYF
TRBV7-8	.	.	TRBJ2-7	TGTGCCAGCAGCTCCCGGACAGCAAACTACGAGCAGTACTTC	CASSSRTANYEQYF
TRBV7-3	.	.	TRBJ2-1	TGTGCCAGCAGCTTAAAAACTTCGGCTAGCGCCTACAATGAGCAGTTCTTC	CASSLKTSASAYNEQFF
TRBV27	.	.	TRBJ2-1	TGTGCCAGCCCTGGCGGTAGCTCCTACAATGAGCAGTTCTTC	CASPGGSSYNEQFF
TRBV19	.	.	TRBJ1-5	TGTGCCAGTAGTATAGACCTGTTATCCGGGTTGTCCCCCTTGGGCGATCAGCCCCAGCATTTT	CASSIDLLSGLSPLGDQPQHF
TRBV10-3	TRBD1	.	TRBJ2-7	TGTGCCATCAGTGAGTCAATTCCGGGACAGGGCGATCCAATTTCCTACGAGCAGTACTTC	CAISESIPGQGDPISYEQYF
TRBV4-1	TRBD1	.	TRBJ1-1	TGCGCCAGCAGCCCCCGCCGGACAGGGGGATTGAACACTGAAGCTTTCTTT	CASSPRRTGGLNTEAFF
TRBV29-1	.	.	TRBJ1-2	TGCAGCGCCGGGGGGGGAGACGGCGCTAACTATGGCTACACCTTC	CSAGGGDGANYGYTF
TRBV27	.	few	TRBJ2-7	TGTGCCAGCAGTTTTGGGACTTCCTACGAGCAGTACTTC	CASSFGTSYEQYF
TRBV11-2	.	.	TRBJ2-1	TGTGCCAGCAGCGTCCCGGGACTTGGCTCCTACAATGAGCAGTTCTTC	CASSVPGLGSYNEQFF
TRBV19	.	.	TRBJ1-1	TGTGCCAGTAGTATACGGGGGACTGAAGCTTTCTTT	CASSIRGTEAFF
TRBV7-2	TRBD1	.	TRBJ2-2	TGTGCCAGCAGCTCATCCGGGACAGGGTACACCGGGGAGCTGTTTTTT	CASSSSGTGYTGELFF
TRBV4-3	.	.	TRBJ2-1	TGCGCCAGCAGCCAAGACCGGGACAGGGAACTAGCGGGAAACAATGAGCAGTTCTTC	CASSQDRDRELAGNNEQFF